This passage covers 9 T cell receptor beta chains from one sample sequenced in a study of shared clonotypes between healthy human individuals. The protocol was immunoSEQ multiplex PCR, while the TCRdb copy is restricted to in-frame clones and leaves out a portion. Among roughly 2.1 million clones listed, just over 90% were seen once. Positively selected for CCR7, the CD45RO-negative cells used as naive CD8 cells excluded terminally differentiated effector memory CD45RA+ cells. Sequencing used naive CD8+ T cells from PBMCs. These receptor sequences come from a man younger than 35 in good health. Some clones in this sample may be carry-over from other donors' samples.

The CDR3 DNA is TGTGCCAGCAGGGACAGATTCTACGAGCAGTACTTC. This encodes CASRDRFYEQYF. The rearrangement uses TRBV2 and TRBJ2-7, with a possible D match to TRBD1 (6 bases). The V and J ends lost 6 bases and 3 bases respectively, with 9 bases between them. CDR1 and CDR2 from the germline V gene are SNHLY and FYNNEI. CDR3 length equals 12 residues.

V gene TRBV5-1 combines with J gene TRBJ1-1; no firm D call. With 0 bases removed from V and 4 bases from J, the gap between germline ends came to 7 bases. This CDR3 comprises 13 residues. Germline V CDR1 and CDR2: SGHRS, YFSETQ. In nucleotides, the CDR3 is TGCGCCAGCAGCTTGGCGTCGGCCACTGAAGCTTTCTTT. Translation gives CASSLASATEAFF.

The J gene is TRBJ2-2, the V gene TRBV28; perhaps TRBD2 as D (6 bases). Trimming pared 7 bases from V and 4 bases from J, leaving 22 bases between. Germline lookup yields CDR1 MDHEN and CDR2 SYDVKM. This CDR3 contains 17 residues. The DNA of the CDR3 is TGTGCCAGCACCCAAAACCCAGGAGGGTGGCGCACCGGGGAGCTGTTTTTT. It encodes CASTQNPGGWRTGELFF.

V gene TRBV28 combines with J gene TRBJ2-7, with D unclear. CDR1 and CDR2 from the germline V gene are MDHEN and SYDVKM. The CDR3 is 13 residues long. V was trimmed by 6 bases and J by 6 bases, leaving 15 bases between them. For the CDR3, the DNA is TGTGCCAGCAGGCCACTGTACCCTGCCGAGCAGTACTTC. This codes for CASRPLYPAEQYF. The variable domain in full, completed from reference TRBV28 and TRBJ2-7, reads DVKVTQSSRYLVKRTGEKVFLECVQDMDHENMFWYRQDPGLGLRLIYFSYDVKMKEKGDIPEGYSVSREKKERFSLILESASTNQTSMYLCASRPLYPAEQYFGPGTRLTVT.

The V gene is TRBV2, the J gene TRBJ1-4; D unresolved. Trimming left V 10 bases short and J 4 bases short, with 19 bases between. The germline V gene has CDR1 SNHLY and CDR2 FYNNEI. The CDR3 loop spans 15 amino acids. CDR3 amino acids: CATRTQTAFNEKLFF. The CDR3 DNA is TGTGCCACCCGCACGCAGACGGCCTTTAATGAAAAACTGTTTTTT.

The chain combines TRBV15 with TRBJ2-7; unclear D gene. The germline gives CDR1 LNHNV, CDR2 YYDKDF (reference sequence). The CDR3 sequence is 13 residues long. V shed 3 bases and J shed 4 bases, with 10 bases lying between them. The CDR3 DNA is TGTGCCACCAGCAGCCAGGACGTTTACGAGCAGTACTTC. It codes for CATSSQDVYEQYF.

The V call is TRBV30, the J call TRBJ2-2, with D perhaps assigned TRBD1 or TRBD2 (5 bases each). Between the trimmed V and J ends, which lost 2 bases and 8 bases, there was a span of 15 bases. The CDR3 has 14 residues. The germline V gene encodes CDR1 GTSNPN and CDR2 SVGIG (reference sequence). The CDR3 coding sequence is TGTGCCTGGAGTATGGGGGTACGAGCGGGGGAGCTGTTTTTT. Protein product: CAWSMGVRAGELFF.

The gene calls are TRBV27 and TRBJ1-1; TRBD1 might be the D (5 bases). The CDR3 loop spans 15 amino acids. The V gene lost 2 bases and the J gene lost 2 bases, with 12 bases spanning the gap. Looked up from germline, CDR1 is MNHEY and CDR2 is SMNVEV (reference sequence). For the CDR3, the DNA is TGTGCCAGCAGTTTAAGGGGTCCAGTCAACACTGAAGCTTTCTTT. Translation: CASSLRGPVNTEAFF.

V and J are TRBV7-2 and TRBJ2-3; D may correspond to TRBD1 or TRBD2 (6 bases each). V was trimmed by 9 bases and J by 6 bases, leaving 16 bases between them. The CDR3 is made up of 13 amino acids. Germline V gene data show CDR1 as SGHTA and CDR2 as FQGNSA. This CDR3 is CASGGLAADTQYF. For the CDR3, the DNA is TGTGCCAGTGGGGGGCTTGCCGCTGATACGCAGTATTTT.